A single sample gave rise to the 21 T cell receptor beta chains below, sequenced in a study of blood T cells in healthy people across ages. For the second PCR, which ran for about 6 to 11 cycles, a sample-barcoded 5' primer and a J-beta primer mix were used. Using its own MiXCR run on the 5' RACE reads, TCRdb lists one record per CDR3 protein. This sample has some 1.4 million distinct CDR3 sequences, with 42% found just once. The sample comprised blood. The receptors shown here come from a woman aged 18-29 years in good health.

J is TRBJ2-4 and V is TRBV30; possible D gene TRBD2, 6 bases. The J call may be in error: the DNA end matches TRBJ2-7 better. The V gene's germline CDR1 is GTSNPN and CDR2 SVGIG (reference sequence). The length of the CDR3 is 14 residues. The CDR3 sequence is CAWSLGDFAYEQYF. The CDR3 nucleotides read TGTGCCTGGTCCTTAGGGGACTTTGCCTACGAGCAGTACTTC.

The chain links TRBV2 to TRBJ2-7, with D possibly being TRBD2 (6 bases). This CDR3 has 15 amino acids. V was pared by 0 bases and J by 12 bases, with 21 bases between. CDR1 and CDR2 (germline): SNHLY, FYNNEI. CDR3 bases: TGTGCCAGCAGTGAAGCGTTGGAGGGCCAAGAGACCCGGTACTTC. It is translated as CASSEALEGQETRYF.

The chain combines TRBV5-1 with TRBJ1-1; TRBD1 matches 7 bases. The CDR3 contains 14 residues. V lost 4 bases to trimming and J lost 4 bases; unmatched junction nucleotides: 7. CDR1 is SGHRS and CDR2 is YFSETQ in the germline V gene. CDR3 sequence reads: CASSEGQTITEAFF. The CDR3 DNA sequence: TGCGCCAGCAGCGAGGGACAGACCATCACTGAAGCTTTCTTT. Complete variable domain (other parts from reference TRBV5-1 and TRBJ1-1): KAGVTQTPRYLIKTRGQQVTLSCSPISGHRSVSWYQQTPGQGLQFLFEYFSETQRNKGNFPGRFSGRQFSNSRSEMNVSTLELGDSALYLCASSEGQTITEAFFGQGTRLTVV.

The chain couples TRBV5-1 to TRBJ2-1; 9 bases are shared with TRBD2. The J segment lost 10 bases and the V segment lost 0 bases, leaving 11 bases of the junction unmatched. This CDR3 spans 16 amino acids. CDR1 and CDR2 from the germline V gene are SGHRS and YFSETQ. The CDR3 reads CASSLGASGVSGEQFF. DNA for the CDR3: TGCGCCAGCAGCTTGGGAGCTAGCGGGGTATCAGGGGAGCAGTTCTTC.

This clonotype was seen a few times. The chain employs TRBV29-1 and TRBJ2-5, with 8 bases matching TRBD2. The CDR3 has 12 residues. Germline V gives CDR1 SQVTM, CDR2 ANQGSEA. V lost 6 bases, J lost 6 bases, and 6 bases stayed unmatched. The CDR3 here is CSVPGLAQTQYF. In DNA form, the CDR3 reads TGCAGCGTCCCAGGACTAGCACAGACCCAGTACTTC.

The gene calls are TRBV20-1 and TRBJ1-2; TRBD1 matches at 11 bases. CDR3 length: 15 residues. V gave up 0 bases and J gave up 2 bases; unmatched junction bases: 2. From germline, CDR1 is DFQATT and CDR2 SNEGSKA (reference sequence). The CDR3, as DNA: TGCAGTGCTAGAGAACGGACAGGGGGCAACTATGGCTACACCTTC. This encodes CSARERTGGNYGYTF.

With regard to this clonotype: With only one base between it and a far larger clone, this is likely a read error. This chain joins TRBV5-1 and TRBJ2-7, with 7 bases aligning to TRBD1. Germline values: CDR1 SGHRS, CDR2 YFSETQ. This CDR3 region has 14 residues. The CDR3 sequence: CASSLRDSSCEQYF. As DNA, the CDR3 is TGCGCCAGCAGCCTCCGGGACAGCTCCTGCGAGCAGTACTTC.

In its sample, this clonotype was seen a few times. This chain connects TRBV20-1 to TRBJ1-4, with D possibly matching TRBD1 (5 bases). CDR1 is DFQATT, CDR2 SNEGSKA, per germline (reference sequence). There are 14 residues in the CDR3. Deletions cut 5 bases from V and 1 base from J, with 11 bases between. CDR3 sequence (DNA): TGCAGTGCTGTGGGGACCAGAACTAATGAAAAACTGTTTTTT. As protein: CSAVGTRTNEKLFF.

V usage is TRBV20-1 and J usage is TRBJ1-2; TRBD1 is a possible D gene (6 bases). Trimming took off 5 bases at V and 0 bases at J, with 16 bases between the two ends. This CDR3 has 15 residues. Germline CDR1 is DFQATT and CDR2 is SNEGSKA (reference sequence). As DNA, the CDR3 is TGCAGTGCTCCCTGGGGGCAGCTGTCTAACTATGGCTACACCTTC. Protein product: CSAPWGQLSNYGYTF.

The table lists this clonotype with a few counts. The chain couples TRBV11-3 to TRBJ2-1; 10 bases align to TRBD2. The germline CDR1 and CDR2 sequences are SGHNT and YENEEA. V trimming: 1 base; J trimming: 8 bases; junction bases outside the gene matches: 8. The CDR3 contains 16 residues. As DNA, the CDR3 is TGTGCCAGCAGCTTAGTCCCTAGCGGGAGATCGGATGAGCAGTTCTTC. Protein: CASSLVPSGRSDEQFF.

This CDR3 is CASSFQLPGQYNEQFF. CDR3 DNA sequence: TGCGCCAGCAGCTTCCAACTCCCGGGTCAATACAATGAGCAGTTCTTC. The gene calls are TRBV4-1 and TRBJ2-1; D remains ambiguous. Trimming removed 5 bases from V and 4 bases from J, with 18 bases in between. CDR3 size: 16 residues. The V gene's germline CDR1 is MGHRA and CDR2 YSYEKL.

Details on this clonotype: The germline gene is not matched at one end of the junction; a read error may be the cause. The CDR3 protein is CTSSGSGTHNEQFF. CDR3 DNA sequence: TGCACCAGCAGCGGCTCAGGGACCCACAATGAGCAGTTCTTC. The rearrangement joins TRBV4-1 to TRBJ2-1; perhaps D is TRBD1 or TRBD2 (5 bases each). The CDR3 length is 14 residues. Germline CDR1 reads MGHRA; CDR2 reads YSYEKL.

The chain employs TRBV2 and TRBJ2-1; no definite D call. The length of the CDR3 is 13 residues. V gave up 8 bases and J gave up 3 bases, with 11 bases separating them. The germline V gene has CDR1 SNHLY and CDR2 FYNNEI. DNA for the CDR3: TGTGCCAGCCTGAAAGCAAGCTACAATGAGCAGTTCTTC. Protein: CASLKASYNEQFF. Using reference TRBV2 and TRBJ2-1 for the parts outside the CDR3, the full variable domain is EPEVTQTPSHQVTQMGQEVILRCVPISNHLYFYWYRQILGQKVEFLVSFYNNEISEKSEIFDDQFSVERPDGSNFTLKIRSTKLEDSAMYFCASLKASYNEQFFGPGTRLTVL.

The rearrangement joins TRBV6-5 to TRBJ2-1, with D perhaps matching TRBD2 (5 bases). V lost 2 bases and J 4 bases, leaving 12 bases between the germline ends. CDR1 and CDR2 (germline): MNHEY, SVGAGI. The CDR3 loop spans 15 amino acids. The CDR3 spells CASSYPRAAYNEQFF. The CDR3 region has the DNA TGTGCCAGCAGTTACCCGAGGGCGGCTTACAATGAGCAGTTCTTC.

V gene TRBV10-3 combines with J gene TRBJ2-3; the D gene is possibly TRBD2 (6 bases). This CDR3 is built from 14 residues. Trimming left V 1 base short and J 4 bases short, with 9 bases between. Germline CDR1 ENHRY, CDR2 SYGVKD. DNA of the CDR3: TGTGCCATCAGTGAGTGGTCTAGCGCAGATACGCAGTATTTT. Translating gives CAISEWSSADTQYF.

The chain is built from TRBV3-1 and TRBJ2-7; the match to TRBD1 covers 12 bases. The V gene's germline CDR1 is LGHDT and CDR2 YNNKEL (reference sequence). CDR3 length: 16 residues. Trimming took 2 bases from V and 6 from J; bases not matched to a gene: 8. CDR3 bases: TGTGCCAGCAGCCAACTCCCGGGACAGGGGGCTTCCGAGCAGTACTTC. This codes for CASSQLPGQGASEQYF.

Concerning this clonotype: Compared with germline, one end of the junction differs, possibly owing to a read error. The V call is TRBV9, the J call TRBJ2-1, with D maybe TRBD1 (7 bases). From germline, CDR1 is SGDLS and CDR2 YYNGEE. The CDR3 runs to 14 residues. CDR3: CASSVPGGRNGQFF. The CDR3 DNA follows: TGTGCCAGCAGCGTACCAGGGGGGCGAAATGGGCAGTTCTTC.

This clonotype showed up just a few times. The rearrangement uses TRBV12-3 or TRBV12-4 and TRBJ2-7, with D hard to call. The CDR3 has 15 amino acids. V lost 6 bases to trimming and J lost 6 bases, with 21 bases between them. CDR3 amino acids: CASSPSGPIGREQYF. The DNA for the CDR3 is TGTGCCAGCAGCCCCAGTGGGCCCATTGGGCGCGAGCAGTACTTC.

V is TRBV27 and J is TRBJ2-7; D unresolved. CDR3 length equals 14 residues. V shed 5 bases and J shed 2 bases, with 13 bases lying between them. Germline V gives CDR1 MNHEY, CDR2 SMNVEV (reference sequence). The CDR3: CASSTPEPPYEQYF. CDR3 in DNA: TGTGCCAGCAGTACTCCAGAACCGCCCTACGAGCAGTACTTC.

This clonotype came up a few times. One end of the junction is discordant with germline, which a read error may explain. The rearrangement joins TRBV7-3 to TRBJ1-2; tentatively, D is TRBD1 (5 bases). Germline lookup yields CDR1 SGHTA and CDR2 FQGTGA. The CDR3 sequence is 13 residues long. The CDR3 region is CTSSPGQGYGYTF. CDR3 DNA: TGTACCAGCTCCCCAGGACAAGGGTATGGCTACACCTTC.

J is TRBJ2-1 and V is TRBV2; D is tentatively TRBD1 or TRBD2 (6 bases each). The last part of the DNA fits TRBJ2-7 better; the J call may be wrong. The CDR3 is 14 amino acids. CDR1 and CDR2 (germline): SNHLY, FYNNEI. The CDR3 loop reads CASRPARGHNEQYF. The DNA of the CDR3 is TGTGCCAGCAGACCAGCTCGGGGGCACAATGAGCAGTACTTC.